These T cell receptor beta chains were read from a single sample in a study of blood T cells in healthy people across ages. TCRdb itself ran the 5' RACE reads through MiXCR, one entry per CDR3 protein. Of approximately 830,000 distinct CDR3 sequences in the sample, about 59% were seen once. Source material: blood. The receptors here all came from a man aged 30-40 years in good health. Each CDR3 is given with its conserved first and last residue.

V gene,CDR3 protein
TRBV10-3,CAISDSGLTNSPLHF
TRBV10-3,CAIGRQANTGELFF
TRBV29-1,CSVEDKPAPGGQYF
TRBV5-1,CASSGDLRGNSPLHF
TRBV5-1,CASSLGQSETYGYTF
TRBV4-2,CASSHVQGSVTGELFF
TRBV7-2,CASSFNRGEGEKLFF
TRBV2,CASSYDRSSYNEQFF
TRBV27,CASRTGKGQGNEQFF
TRBV20-1,CSARQDRGLCEQYF
TRBV7-9,CASSLEGLNEKLFF
TRBV29-1,CSVGVGGARETQYF
TRBV5-1,CASSQDTQNIQYF
TRBV12-3/TRBV12-4,CASSLFGDGYTF
TRBV7-9,CASSLGENYEQYF
TRBV7-9,CASSTSGQMRIYEQYF
TRBV7-9,CASSSFENRGANVLTF
TRBV5-5,CASSLDWYSGNTIYF
TRBV7-2,CASSLAPHSGLYF
TRBV9,CASSVTGGVGSYGYTF
TRBV20-1,CSAQPRDESSYNEQYF
TRBV9,CASSVGGSRQPQHF
TRBV7-8,CASSLGDGSRRANVLTF
TRBV6-5,CASTLGGGNTEAFF
TRBV20-1,CSARGQGETQYF
TRBV7-3,CASSLTGTGGREQYF
TRBV12-3/TRBV12-4,CASRVRGGRVTGELFF
TRBV20-1,CSASQVGSSYNEQFF
TRBV7-3,CASSTGTSPPDTQYF
TRBV7-3,CASSPGEGRYGYTF
TRBV6-5,CASSYISGSSYNEQFF
TRBV6-2/TRBV6-3,CASNEGWRLNSYEQYF
TRBV7-3,CASSTVGGHPGEQFF